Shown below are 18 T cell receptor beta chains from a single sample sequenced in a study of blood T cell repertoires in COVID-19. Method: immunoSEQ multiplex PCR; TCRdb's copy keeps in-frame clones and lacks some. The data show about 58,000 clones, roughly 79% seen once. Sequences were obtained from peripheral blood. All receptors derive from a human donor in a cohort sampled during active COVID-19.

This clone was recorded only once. This chain's CDR3 is CASSSGQTSTDTQYF. The CDR3 coding sequence is TGCGCCAGCAGCTCGGGACAGACTAGCACAGATACGCAGTATTTT. The chain joins TRBV5-1 to TRBJ2-3, with 7 bases identical to TRBD1. V lost 3 bases and J lost 0; bases outside the gene matches: 4. Germline V gene lookup returns CDR1 SGHRS and CDR2 YFSETQ. The CDR3 is 15 residues long.

The CDR3 DNA follows: TGTGCCAGCAGCCCCCGGGACTCTAACACCGGGGAGCTGTTTTTT. Protein product: CASSPRDSNTGELFF. The chain uses TRBV7-8 and TRBJ2-2, with a possible D match to TRBD2 (6 bases). The germline V gene has CDR1 SGHVS and CDR2 FQNEAQ. Trimming took 5 bases from V and 2 from J, leaving 12 bases between them. The CDR3 loop spans 15 amino acids. The variable domain in full, completed from reference TRBV7-8 and TRBJ2-2, reads GAGVSQSPRYKVAKRGQDVALRCDPISGHVSLFWYQQALGQGPEFLTYFQNEAQLDKSGLPSDRFFAERPEGSVSTLKIQRTQQEDSAVYLCASSPRDSNTGELFFGEGSRLTVL.

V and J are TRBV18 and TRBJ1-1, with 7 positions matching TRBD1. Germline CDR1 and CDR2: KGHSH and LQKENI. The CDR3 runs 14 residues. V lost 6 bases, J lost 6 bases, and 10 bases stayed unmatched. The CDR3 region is CASSPGTVASEAFF. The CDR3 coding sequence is TGTGCCAGCTCCCCCGGGACAGTCGCCTCTGAAGCTTTCTTT.

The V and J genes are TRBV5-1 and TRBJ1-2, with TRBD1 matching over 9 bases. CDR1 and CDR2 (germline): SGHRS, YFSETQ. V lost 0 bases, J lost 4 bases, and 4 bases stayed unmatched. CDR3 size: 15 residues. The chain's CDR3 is CASSLEQGASYGYTF. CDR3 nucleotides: TGCGCCAGCAGCTTGGAACAGGGGGCGAGCTATGGCTACACCTTC.

The CDR3 DNA reads TGTGCCAGCAGCCCCGGACTAGCGGGAGTGGCGAGCACAGATACGCAGTATTTT. It yields the protein CASSPGLAGVASTDTQYF. The chain joins TRBV3-1 (or the pseudogene TRBV3-2) to TRBJ2-3; 13 positions match TRBD2. Germline CDR1 LGHDT, CDR2 YNNKEL (reference sequence). The ends lost 4 bases at V and 0 bases at J; junction bases unmatched: 7. This CDR3 has 18 amino acids.

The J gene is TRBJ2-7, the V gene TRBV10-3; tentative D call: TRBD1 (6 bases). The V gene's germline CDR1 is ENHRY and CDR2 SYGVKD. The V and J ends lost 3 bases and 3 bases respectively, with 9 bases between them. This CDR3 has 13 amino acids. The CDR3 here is CAISDQGLYEQYF. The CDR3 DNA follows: TGTGCCATCAGTGACCAGGGGCTCTACGAGCAGTACTTC.

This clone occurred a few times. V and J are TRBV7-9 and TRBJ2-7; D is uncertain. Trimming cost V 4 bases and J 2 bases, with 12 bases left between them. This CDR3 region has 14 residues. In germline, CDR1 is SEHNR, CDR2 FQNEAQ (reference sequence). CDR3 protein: CASSSPGSTYEQYF. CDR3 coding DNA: TGTGCCAGCAGCTCACCGGGTTCCACCTACGAGCAGTACTTC. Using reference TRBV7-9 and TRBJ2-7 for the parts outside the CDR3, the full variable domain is DTGVSQNPRHKITKRGQNVTFRCDPISEHNRLYWYRQTLGQGPEFLTYFQNEAQLEKSRLLSDRFSAERPKGSFSTLEIQRTEQGDSAMYLCASSSPGSTYEQYFGPGTRLTVT.

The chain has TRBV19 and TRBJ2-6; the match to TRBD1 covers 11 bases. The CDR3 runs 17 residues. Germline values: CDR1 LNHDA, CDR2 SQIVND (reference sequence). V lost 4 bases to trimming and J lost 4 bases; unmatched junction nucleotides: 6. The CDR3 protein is CASSTGQGASGANVLTF. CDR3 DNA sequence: TGTGCCAGTAGTACCGGACAGGGGGCGTCAGGGGCCAACGTCCTGACTTTC.

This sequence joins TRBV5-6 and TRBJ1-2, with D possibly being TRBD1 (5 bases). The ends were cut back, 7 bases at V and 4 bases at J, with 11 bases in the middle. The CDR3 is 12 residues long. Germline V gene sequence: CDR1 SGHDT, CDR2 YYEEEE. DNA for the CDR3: TGTGCCAGCGAGACAGCAGGCTATGGCTACACCTTC. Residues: CASETAGYGYTF.

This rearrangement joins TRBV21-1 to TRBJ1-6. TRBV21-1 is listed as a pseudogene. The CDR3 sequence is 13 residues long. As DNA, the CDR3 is TGTGCCAGCAGCAAAGTATCGGTGACACCCCTCCACTTT. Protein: CASSKVSVTPLHF.

The CDR3 protein is CASRRRTGSSYEQYF. The DNA for the CDR3 is TGTGCCAGCAGACGGAGGACGGGCAGCTCCTACGAGCAGTACTTC. The genes are TRBV28 and TRBJ2-7; tentatively, D is TRBD2 (5 bases). There are 15 residues in the CDR3. Trimming removed 6 bases at V and 0 bases at J, with 15 bases between. Looked up from germline, CDR1 is MDHEN and CDR2 is SYDVKM.

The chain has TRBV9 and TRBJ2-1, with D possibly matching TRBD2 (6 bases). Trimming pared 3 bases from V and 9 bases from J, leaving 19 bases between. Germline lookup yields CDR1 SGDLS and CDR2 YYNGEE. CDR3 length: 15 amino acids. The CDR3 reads CASSAPNDRGGEQFF. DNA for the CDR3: TGTGCCAGCAGCGCGCCAAATGATCGGGGAGGTGAGCAGTTCTTC.

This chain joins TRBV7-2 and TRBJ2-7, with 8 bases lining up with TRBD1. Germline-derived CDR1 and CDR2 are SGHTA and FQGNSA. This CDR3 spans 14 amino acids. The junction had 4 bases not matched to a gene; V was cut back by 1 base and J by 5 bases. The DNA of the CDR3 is TGTGCCAGCAGCTTAGGGACAGGGTCCGACGAGCAGTACTTC. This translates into CASSLGTGSDEQYF.

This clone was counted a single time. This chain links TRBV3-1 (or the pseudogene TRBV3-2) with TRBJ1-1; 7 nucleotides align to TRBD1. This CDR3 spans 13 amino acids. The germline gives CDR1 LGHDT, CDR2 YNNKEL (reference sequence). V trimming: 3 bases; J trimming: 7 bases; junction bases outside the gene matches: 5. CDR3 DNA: TGTGCCAGCAGCCAGACAGGGACGTTTGAAGCTTTCTTT. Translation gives CASSQTGTFEAFF.

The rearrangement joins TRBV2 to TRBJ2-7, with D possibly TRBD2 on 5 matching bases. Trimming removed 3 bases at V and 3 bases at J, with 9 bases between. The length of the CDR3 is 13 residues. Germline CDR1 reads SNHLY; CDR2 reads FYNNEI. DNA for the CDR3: TGTGCCAGCAGTGACTCGGGGATCTACGAGCAGTACTTC. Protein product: CASSDSGIYEQYF. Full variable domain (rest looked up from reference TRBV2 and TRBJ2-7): EPEVTQTPSHQVTQMGQEVILRCVPISNHLYFYWYRQILGQKVEFLVSFYNNEISEKSEIFDDQFSVERPDGSNFTLKIRSTKLEDSAMYFCASSDSGIYEQYFGPGTRLTVT.

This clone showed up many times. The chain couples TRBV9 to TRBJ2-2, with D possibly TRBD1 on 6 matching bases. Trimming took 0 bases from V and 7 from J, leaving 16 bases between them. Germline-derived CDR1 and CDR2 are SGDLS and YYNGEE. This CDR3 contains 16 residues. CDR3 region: CASSVEPGAGGGELFF. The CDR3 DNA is TGTGCCAGCAGCGTAGAGCCAGGGGCTGGAGGCGGGGAGCTGTTTTTT.

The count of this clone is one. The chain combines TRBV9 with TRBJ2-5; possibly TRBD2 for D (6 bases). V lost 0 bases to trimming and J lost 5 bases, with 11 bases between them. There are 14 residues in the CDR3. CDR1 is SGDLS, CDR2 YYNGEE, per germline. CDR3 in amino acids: CASSVGLARETQYF. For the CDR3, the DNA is TGTGCCAGCAGCGTAGGGCTAGCGCGGGAGACCCAGTACTTC.

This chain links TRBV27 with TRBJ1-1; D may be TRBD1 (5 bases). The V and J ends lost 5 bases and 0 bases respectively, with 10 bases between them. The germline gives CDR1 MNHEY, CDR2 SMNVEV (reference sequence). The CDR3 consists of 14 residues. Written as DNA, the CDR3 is TGTGCCAGCAGTATGACAGCCTTGAACACTGAAGCTTTCTTT. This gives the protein CASSMTALNTEAFF.